What follows describes a single TCR beta chain. Produced via immunoSEQ multiplex PCR; TCRdb's table is partial and in-frame only. The data contain 60,000 to 100,000 clones, 70% to 90% of them singletons. The data stem from a study of blood T cell repertoires in COVID-19. Trimming pared 5 bases from V and 3 bases from J, leaving 11 bases between. The CDR3 sequence is 13 residues long. Germline CDR1 is MNHEY and CDR2 is SVGAGI. The receptor comes from a man aged 45-60 years with active COVID-19. Specimen: peripheral blood. The rearrangement joins TRBV6-5 to TRBJ2-7; D is uncertain. In nucleotides, the CDR3 is TGTGCCAGCAGTACACAGATTGGCTACGAGCAGTACTTC. It codes for CASSTQIGYEQYF.